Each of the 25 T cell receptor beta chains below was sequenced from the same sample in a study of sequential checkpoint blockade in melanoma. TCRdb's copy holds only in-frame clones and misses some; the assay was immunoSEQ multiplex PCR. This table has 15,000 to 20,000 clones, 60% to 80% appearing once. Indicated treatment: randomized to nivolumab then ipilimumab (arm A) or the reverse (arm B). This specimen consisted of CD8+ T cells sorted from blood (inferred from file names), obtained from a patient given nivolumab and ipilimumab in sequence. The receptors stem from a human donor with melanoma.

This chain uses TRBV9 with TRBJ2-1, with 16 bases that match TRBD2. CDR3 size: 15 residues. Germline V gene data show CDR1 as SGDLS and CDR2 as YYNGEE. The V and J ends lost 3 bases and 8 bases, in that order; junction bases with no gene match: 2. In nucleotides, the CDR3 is TGTGCCAGCAGCGAGGGACTAGCGGGAGGGTATGAGCAGTTCTTC. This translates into CASSEGLAGGYEQFF.

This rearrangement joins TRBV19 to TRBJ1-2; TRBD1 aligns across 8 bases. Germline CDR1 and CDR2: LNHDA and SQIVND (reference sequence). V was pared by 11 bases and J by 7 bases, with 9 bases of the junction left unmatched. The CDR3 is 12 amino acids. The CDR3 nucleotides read TGTGCCGCTAGTCAGGGGGCGCTTGGCTACACCTTC. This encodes CAASQGALGYTF.

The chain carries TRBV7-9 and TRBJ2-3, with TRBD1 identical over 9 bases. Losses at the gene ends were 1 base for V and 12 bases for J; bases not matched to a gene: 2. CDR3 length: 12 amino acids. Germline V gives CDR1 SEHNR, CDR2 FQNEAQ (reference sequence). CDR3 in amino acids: CASSLGDRAQYF. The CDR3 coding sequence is TGTGCCAGCAGCTTAGGGGACAGGGCCCAGTATTTT.

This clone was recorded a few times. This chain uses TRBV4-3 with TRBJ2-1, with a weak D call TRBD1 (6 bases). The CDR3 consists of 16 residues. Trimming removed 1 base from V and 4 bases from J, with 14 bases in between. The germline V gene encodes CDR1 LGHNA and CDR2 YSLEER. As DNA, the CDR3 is TGCGCCAGCAGCCAAGTTTCCGCAGGGGATTACAATGAGCAGTTCTTC. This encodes CASSQVSAGDYNEQFF.

The CDR3 reads CASTTSEGGNEQFF. For the CDR3, the DNA is TGCGCCAGCACGACTAGCGAAGGGGGCAATGAGCAGTTCTTC. This chain links TRBV10-2 with TRBJ2-1, with 8 bases that match TRBD2. Germline lookup yields CDR1 WSHSY and CDR2 SAAADI. With V trimmed by 7 bases and J by 6 bases, 8 bases remained unmatched. This CDR3 is built from 14 residues.

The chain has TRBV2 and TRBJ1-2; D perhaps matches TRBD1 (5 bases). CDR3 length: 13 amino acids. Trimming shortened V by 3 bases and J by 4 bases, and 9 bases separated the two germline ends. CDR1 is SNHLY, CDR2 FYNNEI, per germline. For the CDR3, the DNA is TGTGCCAGCAGTGAGGGGCAGGTCTATGGCTACACCTTC. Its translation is CASSEGQVYGYTF.

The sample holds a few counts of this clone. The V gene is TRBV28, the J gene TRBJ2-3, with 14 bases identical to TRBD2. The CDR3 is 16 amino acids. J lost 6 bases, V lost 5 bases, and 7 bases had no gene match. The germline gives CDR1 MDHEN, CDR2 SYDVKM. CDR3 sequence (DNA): TGTGCCAGCAGTCCCGGGACTAGCGGGGGAGTTGATACGCAGTATTTT. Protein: CASSPGTSGGVDTQYF.

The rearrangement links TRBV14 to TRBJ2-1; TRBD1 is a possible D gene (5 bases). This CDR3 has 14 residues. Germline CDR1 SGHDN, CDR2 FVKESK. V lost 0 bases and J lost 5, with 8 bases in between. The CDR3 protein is CASSQDRVNNEQFF. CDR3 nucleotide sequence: TGTGCCAGCAGCCAAGACAGGGTAAACAATGAGCAGTTCTTC.

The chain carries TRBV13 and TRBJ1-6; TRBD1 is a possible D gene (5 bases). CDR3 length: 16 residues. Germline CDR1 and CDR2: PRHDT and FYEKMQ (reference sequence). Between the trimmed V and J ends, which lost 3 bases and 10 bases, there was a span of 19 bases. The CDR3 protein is CASSLGGTAATSPLHF. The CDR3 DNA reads TGTGCCAGCAGCTTGGGAGGGACCGCGGCAACCTCACCCCTCCACTTT.

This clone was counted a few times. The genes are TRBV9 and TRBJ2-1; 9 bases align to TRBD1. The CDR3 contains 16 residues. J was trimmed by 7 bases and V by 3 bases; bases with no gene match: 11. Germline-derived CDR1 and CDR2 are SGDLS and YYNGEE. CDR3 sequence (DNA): TGTGCCAGCAGCGCGACCGAGGGGGACAGGGTAAATGAGCAGTTCTTC. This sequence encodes CASSATEGDRVNEQFF.

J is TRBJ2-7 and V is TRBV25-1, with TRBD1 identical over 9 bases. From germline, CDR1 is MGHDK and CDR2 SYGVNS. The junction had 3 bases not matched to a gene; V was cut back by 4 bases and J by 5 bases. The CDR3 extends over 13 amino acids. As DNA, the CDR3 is TGTGCCAGCAGTGCGGGACAGGGTAACGAGCAGTACTTC. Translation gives CASSAGQGNEQYF.

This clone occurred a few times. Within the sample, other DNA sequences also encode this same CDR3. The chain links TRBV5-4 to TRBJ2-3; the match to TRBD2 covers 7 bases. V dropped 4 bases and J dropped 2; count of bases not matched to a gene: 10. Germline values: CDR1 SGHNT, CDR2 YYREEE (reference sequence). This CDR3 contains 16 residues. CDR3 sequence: CASSPRASGPTDTQYF. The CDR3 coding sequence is TGTGCCAGCAGCCCCCGGGCTAGCGGTCCCACAGATACGCAGTATTTT.

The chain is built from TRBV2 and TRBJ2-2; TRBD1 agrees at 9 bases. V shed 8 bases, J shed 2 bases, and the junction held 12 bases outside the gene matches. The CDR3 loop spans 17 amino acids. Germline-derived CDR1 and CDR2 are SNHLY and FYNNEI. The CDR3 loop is CASGPTRDRANTGELFF. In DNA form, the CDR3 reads TGTGCCAGCGGTCCCACCCGGGACAGGGCAAACACCGGGGAGCTGTTTTTT.

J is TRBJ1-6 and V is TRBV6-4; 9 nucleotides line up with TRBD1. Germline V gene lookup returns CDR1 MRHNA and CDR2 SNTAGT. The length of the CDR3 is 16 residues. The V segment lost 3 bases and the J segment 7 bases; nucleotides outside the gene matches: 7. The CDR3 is CASSEDSTGGNSPLHF. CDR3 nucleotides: TGTGCCAGCAGTGAAGATTCGACAGGGGGAAATTCACCCCTCCACTTT.

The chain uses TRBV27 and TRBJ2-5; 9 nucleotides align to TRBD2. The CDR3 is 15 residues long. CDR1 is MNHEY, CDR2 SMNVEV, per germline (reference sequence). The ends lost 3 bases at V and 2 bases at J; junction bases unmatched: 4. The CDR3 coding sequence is TGTGCCAGCAGTTTTGCTAGCGGGGCGCAAGAGACCCAGTACTTC. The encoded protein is CASSFASGAQETQYF.

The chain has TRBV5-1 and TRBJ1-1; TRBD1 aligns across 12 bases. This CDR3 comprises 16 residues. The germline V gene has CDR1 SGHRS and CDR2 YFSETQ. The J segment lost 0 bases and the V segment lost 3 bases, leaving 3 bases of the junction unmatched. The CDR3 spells CASSWGQGAMNTEAFF. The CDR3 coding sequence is TGCGCCAGCAGCTGGGGACAGGGGGCGATGAACACTGAAGCTTTCTTT.

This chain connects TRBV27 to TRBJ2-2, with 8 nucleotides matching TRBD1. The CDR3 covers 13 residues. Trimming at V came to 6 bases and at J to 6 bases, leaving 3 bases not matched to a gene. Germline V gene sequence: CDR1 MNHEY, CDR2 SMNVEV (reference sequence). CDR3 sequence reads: CASRTGEAGELFF. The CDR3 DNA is TGTGCCAGCAGGACAGGGGAAGCCGGGGAGCTGTTTTTT.

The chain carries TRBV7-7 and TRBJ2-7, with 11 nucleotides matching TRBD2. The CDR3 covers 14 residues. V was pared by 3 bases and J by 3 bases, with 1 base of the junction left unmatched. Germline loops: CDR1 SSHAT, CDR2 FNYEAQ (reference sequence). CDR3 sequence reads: CASSFGLAGYEQYF. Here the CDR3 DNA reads TGTGCCAGCAGCTTCGGACTAGCGGGCTACGAGCAGTACTTC.

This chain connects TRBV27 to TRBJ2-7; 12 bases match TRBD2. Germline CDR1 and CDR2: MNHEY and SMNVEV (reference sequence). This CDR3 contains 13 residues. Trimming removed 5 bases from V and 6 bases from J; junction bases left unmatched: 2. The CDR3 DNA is TGTGCCAGCAGTGCTAGCGGGAGGGGCGAGCAGTACTTC. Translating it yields CASSASGRGEQYF.

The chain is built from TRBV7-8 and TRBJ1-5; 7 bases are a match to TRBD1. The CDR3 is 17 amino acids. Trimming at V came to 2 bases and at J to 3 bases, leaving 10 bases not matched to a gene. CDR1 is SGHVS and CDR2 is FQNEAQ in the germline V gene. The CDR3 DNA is TGTGCCAGCAGCTTAATGGGACAGTATGTGATCAATCAGCCCCAGCATTTT. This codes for CASSLMGQYVINQPQHF. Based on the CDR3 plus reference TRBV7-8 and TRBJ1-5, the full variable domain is GAGVSQSPRYKVAKRGQDVALRCDPISGHVSLFWYQQALGQGPEFLTYFQNEAQLDKSGLPSDRFFAERPEGSVSTLKIQRTQQEDSAVYLCASSLMGQYVINQPQHFGDGTRLSIL.

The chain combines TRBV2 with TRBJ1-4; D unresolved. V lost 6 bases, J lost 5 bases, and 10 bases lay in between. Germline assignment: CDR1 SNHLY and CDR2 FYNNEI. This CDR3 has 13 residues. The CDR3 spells CASRSSANEKLFF. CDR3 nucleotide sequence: TGTGCCAGCAGGAGTTCTGCCAATGAAAAACTGTTTTTT.

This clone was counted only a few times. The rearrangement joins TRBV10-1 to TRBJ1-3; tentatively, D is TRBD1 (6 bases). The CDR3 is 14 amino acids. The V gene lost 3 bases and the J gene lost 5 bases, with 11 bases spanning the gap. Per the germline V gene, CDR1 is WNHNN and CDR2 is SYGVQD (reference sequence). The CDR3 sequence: CASSEPGHRNTIYF. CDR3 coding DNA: TGCGCCAGCAGTGAACCGGGACATCGAAACACCATATATTTT.

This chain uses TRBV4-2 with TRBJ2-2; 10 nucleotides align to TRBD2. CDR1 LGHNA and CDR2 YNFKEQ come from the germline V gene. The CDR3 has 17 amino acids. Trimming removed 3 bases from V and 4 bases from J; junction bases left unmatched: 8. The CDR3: CASSHEESGGGTGELFF. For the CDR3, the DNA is TGTGCCAGCAGCCATGAAGAAAGCGGGGGGGGCACCGGGGAGCTGTTTTTT.

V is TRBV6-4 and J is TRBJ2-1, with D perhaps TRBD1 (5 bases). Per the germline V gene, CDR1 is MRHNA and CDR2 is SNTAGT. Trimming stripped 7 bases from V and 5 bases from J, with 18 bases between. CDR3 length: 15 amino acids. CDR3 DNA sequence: TGTGCCAGCACCAGGCGACAGAAACTAAACAATGAGCAGTTCTTC. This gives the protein CASTRRQKLNNEQFF.

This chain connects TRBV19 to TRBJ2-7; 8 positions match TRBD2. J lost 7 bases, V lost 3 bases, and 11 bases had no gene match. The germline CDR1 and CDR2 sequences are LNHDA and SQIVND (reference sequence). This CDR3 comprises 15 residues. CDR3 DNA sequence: TGTGCCAGTAGTATCGCGGCGGGGGGAACGAGGGAGCAGTACTTC. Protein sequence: CASSIAAGGTREQYF.